The subject of this entry is one TCR beta chain. The source of the sample is a study of blood T cell repertoires in COVID-19. Sequencing used immunoSEQ multiplex PCR; TCRdb keeps in-frame clones, though not all of them. The sample contains roughly 170,000 clones, approximately 81% of which appear only once. The sequenced material came from peripheral blood. The receptor comes from a woman in her forties or fifties with COVID-19, enrolled during active disease.

As DNA, the CDR3 is TGTGCCAGCAGTGAACAGGGGGTTGGTGAAAAACTGTTTTTT. The encoded protein is CASSEQGVGEKLFF. The chain carries TRBV6-1 and TRBJ1-4, with 7 bases identical to TRBD1. Trimming took 2 bases from V and 7 from J; bases not matched to a gene: 4. This CDR3 spans 14 amino acids. Germline CDR1 is MNHNS and CDR2 is SASEGT.